One and the same sample provided the 11 T cell receptor beta chains below, sequenced in a study of T cell responses to AZD1222 COVID-19 vaccine. Produced via immunoSEQ multiplex PCR; TCRdb's table is partial and in-frame only. Of 100,000 to 150,000 clones listed, roughly nine tenths are singletons. The source was peripheral blood, collected on day 0 of AZD1222 vaccination. These receptors came from an adult in good health.

The rearrangement uses TRBV11-3 and TRBJ2-3; 7 bases map to TRBD2. This CDR3 has 15 residues. The V gene end was trimmed by 4 bases and the J gene end by 2 bases; junction bases not matched to a gene: 6. Germline-derived CDR1 and CDR2 are SGHNT and YENEEA. In DNA form, the CDR3 reads TGTGCCAGCAGCTACTCGGGGGGATCCACAGATACGCAGTATTTT. Amino acid sequence: CASSYSGGSTDTQYF. The variable domain in full, completed from reference TRBV11-3 and TRBJ2-3, reads EAGVVQSPRYKIIEKKQPVAFWCNPISGHNTLYWYLQNLGQGPELLIRYENEEAVDDSQLPKDRFSAERLKGVDSTLKIQPAELGDSAVYLCASSYSGGSTDTQYFGPGTRLTVL.

This rearrangement joins TRBV10-1 to TRBJ1-4; possibly TRBD1 for D (5 bases). The V end was cut by 0 bases, the J end by 11 bases, with 7 bases between. Germline V gene lookup returns CDR1 WNHNN and CDR2 SYGVQD (reference sequence). This CDR3 spans 12 amino acids. This CDR3 is CASSESGEKLFF. CDR3 in DNA: TGCGCCAGCAGTGAGTCGGGGGAGAAACTGTTTTTT.

The rearrangement links TRBV27 to TRBJ2-3; 7 bases align to TRBD1. J lost 3 bases, V lost 4 bases, and 4 bases had no gene match. The CDR3 has 14 residues. In germline, CDR1 is MNHEY, CDR2 SMNVEV (reference sequence). The CDR3, as DNA: TGTGCCAGCAGTTCATACAGGGGAACAGATACGCAGTATTTT. It yields the protein CASSSYRGTDTQYF.

This rearrangement joins TRBV18 to TRBJ2-1; TRBD1 agrees at 8 bases. The CDR3 is 14 residues long. J lost 7 bases, V lost 5 bases, and 7 bases had no gene match. Germline V gene lookup returns CDR1 KGHSH and CDR2 LQKENI. The CDR3 DNA is TGTGCCAGCTCAACTGGACAGGGTAGAAATGAGCAGTTCTTC. The encoded protein is CASSTGQGRNEQFF.

This clone has only one observation. This chain joins TRBV5-4 and TRBJ1-6; no firm D call. The CDR3 has 13 residues. The V and J ends lost 4 bases and 9 bases respectively, with 11 bases between them. Per the germline V gene, CDR1 is SGHNT and CDR2 is YYREEE (reference sequence). CDR3 sequence: CASSQEGFSPLHF. CDR3 sequence (DNA): TGTGCCAGCAGCCAGGAGGGCTTTTCACCCCTCCACTTT. The complete variable domain, with remaining parts taken from reference TRBV5-4 and TRBJ1-6, reads ETGVTQSPTHLIKTRGQQVTLRCSSQSGHNTVSWYQQALGQGPQFIFQYYREEENGRGNFPPRFSGLQFPNYSSELNVNALELDDSALYLCASSQEGFSPLHFGNGTRLTVT.

This chain joins TRBV3-1 (or the pseudogene TRBV3-2) and TRBJ1-4, with D unclear. There are 17 residues in the CDR3. CDR1 is LGHDT, CDR2 YNNKEL, per germline (reference sequence). V lost 1 base and J lost 5, with 17 bases in between. Here the CDR3 reads CASSQGEVYRQNEKLFF. In DNA, the CDR3 is TGTGCCAGCAGCCAAGGTGAAGTGTACAGACAAAATGAAAAACTGTTTTTT.

V is TRBV28 and J is TRBJ1-1; 12 nucleotides align to TRBD1. V lost 3 bases, J lost 11 bases, and 13 bases stayed unmatched. From germline, CDR1 is MDHEN and CDR2 SYDVKM. The CDR3 runs 16 residues. The CDR3 spells CASSFSPGTGGIGAFF. In nucleotides, the CDR3 is TGTGCCAGCAGTTTTAGTCCGGGGACAGGGGGCATCGGGGCTTTCTTT. The entire variable domain, with the rest obtained from reference TRBV28 and TRBJ1-1, is as follows: DVKVTQSSRYLVKRTGEKVFLECVQDMDHENMFWYRQDPGLGLRLIYFSYDVKMKEKGDIPEGYSVSREKKERFSLILESASTNQTSMYLCASSFSPGTGGIGAFFGQGTRLTVV.

This chain connects TRBV27 to TRBJ2-5; no firm D call. Trimming pared 6 bases from V and 1 base from J, leaving 12 bases between. CDR3 length: 14 amino acids. Germline lookup yields CDR1 MNHEY and CDR2 SMNVEV (reference sequence). In DNA, the CDR3 is TGTGCCAGCAGACAAACCGGAGTCCAAGAGACCCAGTACTTC. Protein product: CASRQTGVQETQYF.

There are a few counts of this clone. This specimen includes other DNA sequences encoding the same CDR3. The rearrangement joins TRBV14 to TRBJ2-1, with a possible D match to TRBD1 (5 bases). Germline V gene data show CDR1 as SGHDN and CDR2 as FVKESK. The CDR3 runs to 14 residues. Trimming stripped 5 bases from V and 4 bases from J, with 12 bases between. CDR3 in amino acids: CASSRGGSYNEQFF. DNA of the CDR3: TGTGCCAGCAGCAGGGGCGGTTCATACAATGAGCAGTTCTTC.

The chain couples TRBV7-9 to TRBJ1-1; 7 bases fit TRBD1. Germline V CDR1 and CDR2: SEHNR, FQNEAQ (reference sequence). Unmatched junction bases numbered 4, after V lost 5 bases and J lost 1 base. CDR3 length: 14 residues. CDR3 coding DNA: TGTGCCAGCAGCCCGGGGACAGCGAACACTGAAGCTTTCTTT. Protein: CASSPGTANTEAFF.

This chain connects TRBV6-5 to TRBJ1-1, with a weak D call TRBD1 (6 bases). The germline CDR1 and CDR2 sequences are MNHEY and SVGAGI. The CDR3 length is 14 residues. V was pared by 6 bases and J by 0 bases, with 11 bases between. CDR3 coding DNA: TGTGCCAGCAGACAACAGGGCTTGAACACTGAAGCTTTCTTT. It encodes CASRQQGLNTEAFF.